The source of this TCR beta chain is a study of Ad26.COV2.S vaccination and SARS-CoV-2 variants. Study background: Ad26.COV2.S was injected intramuscularly once or twice, 56 days apart.

The repertoire was sequenced with immunoSEQ multiplex PCR; TCRdb's copy has only in-frame clones and lacks some. The sample has 440,000 or so clones; roughly 88% are singletons. Study results and caveats: Participants in the vaccine arm had higher spike-specific TCR breadth; placebo recipients had lower.

Trimming left V 2 bases short and J 5 bases short, with 12 bases between. The length of the CDR3 is 15 residues. Germline V gene lookup returns CDR1 LGHDT and CDR2 YNNKEL (reference sequence). A word on this clone: The antigen is not known.

The sample's treatment: around 19 received Ad26.COV2.S at low or high dose, single or two shots; several received placebo; per-sample allocation not given. At day 63 after the first vaccine or placebo injection, samples were drawn. The TCR originated in a person aged 18-60 years who received the Ad26.COV2.S COVID-19 vaccine or a placebo. V gene TRBV3-1 (or the pseudogene TRBV3-2) combines with J gene TRBJ1-4, with a weak D call TRBD1 (5 bases). This specimen consisted of peripheral blood, obtained in a trial of Ad26.COV2.S vaccine versus placebo. The CDR3 nucleotides are TGTGCCAGCAGCCAATCCGGGACCCAGAATGAAAAACTGTTTTTT. Protein product: CASSQSGTQNEKLFF.